These 16 T cell receptor beta chains originate from one sample sequenced in a study of shared clonotypes between healthy human individuals. Measured with immunoSEQ multiplex PCR; TCRdb has only the in-frame clones, and not every one. The repertoire consists of about 960,000 clones, with over 75% occurring once and the leading ten covering about 1.5%. The sample comprised memory CD4+ T cells sorted from blood. Subset meaning: CD45RA-negative fraction. Receptors were obtained from a man aged 18 to 35 in good health.

This clone was counted between two and nine times. This rearrangement joins TRBV19 to TRBJ1-2; D may be TRBD1 (6 bases). Germline-derived CDR1 and CDR2 are LNHDA and SQIVND (reference sequence). The CDR3 is 14 residues long. Deletions cut 1 base from V and 12 bases from J, with 18 bases between. Written as DNA, the CDR3 is TGTGCCAGTAGTATAGGAATTGGGCAGGGGTTTGACACCTTC. Protein sequence: CASSIGIGQGFDTF.

The chain joins TRBV30 to TRBJ2-1, with D maybe TRBD2 (6 bases). Trimming removed 5 bases from V and 0 bases from J, with 8 bases in between. There are 13 residues in the CDR3. The germline V gene has CDR1 GTSNPN and CDR2 SVGIG (reference sequence). DNA of the CDR3: TGTGCCTGGGAAGCGGGCTCCTACAATGAGCAGTTCTTC. As protein: CAWEAGSYNEQFF.

The chain uses TRBV4-1 and TRBJ1-5; TRBD1 matches 9 bases. CDR3 length equals 18 residues. Trimming removed 3 bases from V and 7 bases from J; junction bases left unmatched: 16. The germline CDR1 and CDR2 sequences are MGHRA and YSYEKL. DNA for the CDR3: TGCGCCAGCAGCCATGGTGAGCGGACAGGGGCCTTCGGGCAGCCCCAGCATTTT. This codes for CASSHGERTGAFGQPQHF.

The V call is TRBV4-3, the J call TRBJ2-7; a weak D match, TRBD2 (5 bases). Trimming cost V 1 base and J 2 bases, with 12 bases left between them. Germline V CDR1 and CDR2: LGHNA, YSLEER. The length of the CDR3 is 15 residues. The CDR3 loop is CASSQGLGGTYEQYF. The CDR3 DNA reads as TGCGCCAGCAGCCAAGGGCTAGGAGGAACCTACGAGCAGTACTTC.

The CDR3 sequence: CASSRRGGNNEQFF. The CDR3 nucleotides read TGTGCCAGCAGCAGGCGGGGGGGAAACAATGAGCAGTTCTTC. V gene TRBV6-4 combines with J gene TRBJ2-1; TRBD2 matches at 9 bases. CDR3 length: 14 amino acids. Trimming removed 6 bases from V and 5 bases from J; junction bases left unmatched: 5. The germline V gene has CDR1 MRHNA and CDR2 SNTAGT.

This rearrangement joins TRBV7-2 to TRBJ2-7; D may be TRBD1 or TRBD2 (7 bases each). The V end was cut by 5 bases, the J end by 5 bases, with 16 bases between. Germline CDR1 is SGHTA and CDR2 is FQGNSA. The CDR3 length is 14 residues. The DNA of the CDR3 is TGTGCCAGCAGCAAAGCGGGGACAGTTAACGAGCAGTACTTC. This translates into CASSKAGTVNEQYF.

The chain has TRBV4-3 and TRBJ2-2, with TRBD2 as a possible D gene (5 bases). V dropped 0 bases and J dropped 4 bases, with 15 bases sitting between them. There are 17 residues in the CDR3. CDR1 and CDR2 (germline): LGHNA, YSLEER. Here the CDR3 reads CASSQERAESFTGELFF. In DNA form, the CDR3 reads TGCGCCAGCAGCCAAGAAAGAGCGGAGAGCTTCACCGGGGAGCTGTTTTTT.

This chain uses TRBV7-9 with TRBJ1-5; D is unclear. In germline, CDR1 is SEHNR, CDR2 FQNEAQ (reference sequence). This CDR3 is 14 amino acids long. V was shortened by 4 bases and J by 3 bases, with 10 bases between the two germline ends. The DNA for the CDR3 is TGTGCCAGCAGCTCGACGTATTTCAATCAGCCCCAGCATTTT. Its translation is CASSSTYFNQPQHF.

CDR3: CASSLEGNSKEKLFF. DNA of the CDR3: TGCGCCAGCAGCCTGGAAGGGAACAGCAAGGAAAAACTGTTTTTT. The rearrangement joins TRBV5-1 to TRBJ1-4; D not resolved. The CDR3 runs 15 residues. The ends were cut back, 4 bases at V and 8 bases at J, with 18 bases in the middle. Germline V gene sequence: CDR1 SGHRS, CDR2 YFSETQ.

Notes on this clone: This likely came from a read error, as a far larger clone is one base away. The same CDR3 also results from other DNA sequences found in this sample. The chain recombines TRBV28 with TRBJ1-1; D call uncertain. Germline-derived CDR1 and CDR2 are MDHEN and SYDVKM. V was pared by 6 bases and J by 1 base, with 6 bases between. This CDR3 contains 12 residues. The DNA for the CDR3 is TGTGCCAGCAGCCAGAAGAACACTGAAGCTTTCTTT. Residues: CASSQKNTEAFF.

This clone has only a few counts. Other DNA sequences from this sample encode an identical CDR3 as well. The J gene is TRBJ1-6, the V gene TRBV5-1; unclear D gene. V shed 0 bases and J shed 4 bases, with 8 bases lying between them. The CDR3 contains 15 residues. Per germline, CDR1 SGHRS and CDR2 YFSETQ. CDR3 in DNA: TGCGCCAGCAGCTTGGAAGGGCAGTATAATTCACCCCTCCACTTT. Encoded protein: CASSLEGQYNSPLHF. Together with reference TRBV5-1 and TRBJ1-6, the CDR3 gives the full variable domain: KAGVTQTPRYLIKTRGQQVTLSCSPISGHRSVSWYQQTPGQGLQFLFEYFSETQRNKGNFPGRFSGRQFSNSRSEMNVSTLELGDSALYLCASSLEGQYNSPLHFGNGTRLTVT.

The chain combines TRBV4-2 with TRBJ1-4; a possible D gene is TRBD1 (6 bases). The germline gives CDR1 LGHNA, CDR2 YNFKEQ. The CDR3 runs to 15 residues. The V end lost 4 bases, the J end lost 5 bases, and 14 bases lay between the germline ends. The CDR3 loop reads CASSLATGTNEKLFF. CDR3 bases: TGTGCCAGCAGCCTAGCGACAGGAACCAATGAAAAACTGTTTTTT.

The rearrangement links TRBV6-5 to TRBJ2-7; no clear D. CDR3 length: 14 amino acids. In germline, CDR1 is MNHEY, CDR2 SVGAGI. Deletions cut 6 bases from V and 0 bases from J, with 12 bases between. The CDR3 region is CASRPFPNSYEQYF. In nucleotides, the CDR3 is TGTGCCAGCAGACCCTTTCCTAACTCCTACGAGCAGTACTTC.

This clone was observed a handful of times. This sequence joins TRBV29-1 and TRBJ2-5; D ambiguous. The J call may be wrong; the DNA end is better matched by TRBJ2-7. Germline lookup yields CDR1 SQVTM and CDR2 ANQGSEA. CDR3 length: 11 amino acids. CDR3 coding DNA: TGCAGCGTTGAGAGATCCTACGAGCAGTACTTC. This sequence encodes CSVERSYEQYF.

The chain joins TRBV4-3 to TRBJ2-1; 7 bases align to TRBD2. Germline V gene sequence: CDR1 LGHNA, CDR2 YSLEER. J lost 2 bases, V lost 2 bases, and 6 bases had no gene match. This CDR3 is built from 16 residues. CDR3 nucleotides: TGCGCCAGCAGCCAAATGGGGACTATCCCCTACAATGAGCAGTTCTTC. Protein sequence: CASSQMGTIPYNEQFF.

The chain joins TRBV19 to TRBJ1-5; possibly TRBD1 for D (6 bases). The germline CDR1 and CDR2 sequences are LNHDA and SQIVND (reference sequence). V was pared by 2 bases and J by 9 bases, with 11 bases between. CDR3 length equals 13 residues. This CDR3 is CASSIRGEGPQHF. The CDR3 nucleotides read TGTGCCAGTAGTATAAGGGGGGAAGGGCCCCAGCATTTT.